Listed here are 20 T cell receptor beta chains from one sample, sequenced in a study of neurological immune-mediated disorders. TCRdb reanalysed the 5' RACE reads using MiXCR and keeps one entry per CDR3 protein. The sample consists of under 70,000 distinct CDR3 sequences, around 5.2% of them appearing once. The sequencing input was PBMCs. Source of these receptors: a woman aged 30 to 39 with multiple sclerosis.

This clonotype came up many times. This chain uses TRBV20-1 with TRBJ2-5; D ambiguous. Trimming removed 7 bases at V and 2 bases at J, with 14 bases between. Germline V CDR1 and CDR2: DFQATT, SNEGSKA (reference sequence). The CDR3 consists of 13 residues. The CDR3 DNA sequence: TGCAGTGTTCCGGCTCAAACACAAGAGACCCAGTACTTC. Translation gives CSVPAQTQETQYF.

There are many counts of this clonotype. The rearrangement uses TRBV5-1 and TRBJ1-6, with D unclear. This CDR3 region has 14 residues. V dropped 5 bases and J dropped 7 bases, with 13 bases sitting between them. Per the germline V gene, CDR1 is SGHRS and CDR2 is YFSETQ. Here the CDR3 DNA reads TGCGCCAGCAGGGTGGAGGGAGGCAATTCACCCCTCCACTTT. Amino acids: CASRVEGGNSPLHF.

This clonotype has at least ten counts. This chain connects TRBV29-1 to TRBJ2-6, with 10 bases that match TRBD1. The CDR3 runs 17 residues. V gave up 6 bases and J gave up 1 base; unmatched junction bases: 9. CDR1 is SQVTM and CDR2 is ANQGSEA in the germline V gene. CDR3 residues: CSVSDDRGHSGANVLTF. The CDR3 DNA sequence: TGCAGCGTCTCTGACGACAGGGGGCATTCTGGGGCCAACGTCCTGACTTTC.

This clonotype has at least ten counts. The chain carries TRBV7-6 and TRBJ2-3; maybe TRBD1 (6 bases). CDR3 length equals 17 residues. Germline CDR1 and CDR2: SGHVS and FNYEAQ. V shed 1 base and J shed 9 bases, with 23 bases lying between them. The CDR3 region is CASSLGPTGSGVDTQYF. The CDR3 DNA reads TGTGCCAGCAGCTTAGGCCCGACAGGATCAGGAGTCGACACGCAGTATTTT.

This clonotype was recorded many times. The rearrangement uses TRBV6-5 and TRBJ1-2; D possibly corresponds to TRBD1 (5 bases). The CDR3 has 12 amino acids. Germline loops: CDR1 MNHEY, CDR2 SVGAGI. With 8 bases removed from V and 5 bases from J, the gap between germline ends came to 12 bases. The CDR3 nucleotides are TGTGCCAGCCGGGACCCCGCGTATGGCTACACCTTC. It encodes CASRDPAYGYTF.

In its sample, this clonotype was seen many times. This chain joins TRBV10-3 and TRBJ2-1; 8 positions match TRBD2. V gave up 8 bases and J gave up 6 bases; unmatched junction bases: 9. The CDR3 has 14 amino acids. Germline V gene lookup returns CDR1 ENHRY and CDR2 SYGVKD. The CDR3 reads CAIRRGVPLNEQFF. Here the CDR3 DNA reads TGTGCCATCCGGCGGGGGGTACCCCTCAATGAGCAGTTCTTC.

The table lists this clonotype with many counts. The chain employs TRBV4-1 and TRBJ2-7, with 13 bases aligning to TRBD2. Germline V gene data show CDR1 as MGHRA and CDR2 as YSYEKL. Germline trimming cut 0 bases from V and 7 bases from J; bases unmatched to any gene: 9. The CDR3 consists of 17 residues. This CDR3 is CASSQDVGLAGAGEQYF. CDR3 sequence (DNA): TGCGCCAGCAGCCAAGATGTTGGACTAGCGGGGGCGGGGGAGCAGTACTTC.

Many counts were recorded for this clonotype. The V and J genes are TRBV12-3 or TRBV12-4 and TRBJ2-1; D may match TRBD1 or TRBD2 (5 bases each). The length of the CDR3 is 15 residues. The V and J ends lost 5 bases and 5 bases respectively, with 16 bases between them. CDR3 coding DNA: TGTGCCAGCAGTCACCGGGACCAAGGGAACAATGAGCAGTTCTTC. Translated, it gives CASSHRDQGNNEQFF.

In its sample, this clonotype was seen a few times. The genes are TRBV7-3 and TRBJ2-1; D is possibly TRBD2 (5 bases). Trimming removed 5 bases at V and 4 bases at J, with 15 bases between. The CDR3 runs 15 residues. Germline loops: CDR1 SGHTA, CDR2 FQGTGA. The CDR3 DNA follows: TGTGCCAGCAGCCCAGGACTCTCGATATACAATGAGCAGTTCTTC. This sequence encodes CASSPGLSIYNEQFF. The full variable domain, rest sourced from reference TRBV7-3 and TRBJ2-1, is GAGVSQTPSNKVTEKGKYVELRCDPISGHTALYWYRQSLGQGPEFLIYFQGTGAADDSGLPNDRFFAVRPEGSVSTLKIQRTERGDSAVYLCASSPGLSIYNEQFFGPGTRLTVL.

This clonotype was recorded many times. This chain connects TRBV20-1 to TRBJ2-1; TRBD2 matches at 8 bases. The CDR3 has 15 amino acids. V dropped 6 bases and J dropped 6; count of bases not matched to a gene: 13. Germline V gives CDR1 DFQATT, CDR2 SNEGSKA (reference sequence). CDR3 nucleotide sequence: TGCAGTGCACCTGCCTTGAGCGGGGGAGGCAATGAGCAGTTCTTC. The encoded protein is CSAPALSGGGNEQFF.

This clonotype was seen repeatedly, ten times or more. The CDR3 DNA is TGTGCCAGCCGTGTGGGGGTTGGGGCCAACGTCCTGACTTTC. Its translation is CASRVGVGANVLTF. The chain couples TRBV6-5 to TRBJ2-6; D is tentatively TRBD1 or TRBD2 (5 bases each). The germline gives CDR1 MNHEY, CDR2 SVGAGI. V was clipped by 8 bases and J by 3 bases, with 11 bases between them. The CDR3 runs to 14 residues.

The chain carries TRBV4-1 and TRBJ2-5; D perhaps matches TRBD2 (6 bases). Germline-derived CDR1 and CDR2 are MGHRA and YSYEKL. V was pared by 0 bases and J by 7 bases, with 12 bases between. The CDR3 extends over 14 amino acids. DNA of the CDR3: TGCGCCAGCAGCCAAGATATAAAGGGAGGGACCCAGTACTTC. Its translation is CASSQDIKGGTQYF.

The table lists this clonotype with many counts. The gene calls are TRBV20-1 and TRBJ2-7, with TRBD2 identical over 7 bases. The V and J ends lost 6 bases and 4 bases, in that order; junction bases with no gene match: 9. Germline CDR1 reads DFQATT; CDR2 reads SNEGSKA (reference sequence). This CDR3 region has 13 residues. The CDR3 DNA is TGCAGTGCGATCTCGGGAGGAAAATACGAGCAGTACTTC. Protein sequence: CSAISGGKYEQYF.

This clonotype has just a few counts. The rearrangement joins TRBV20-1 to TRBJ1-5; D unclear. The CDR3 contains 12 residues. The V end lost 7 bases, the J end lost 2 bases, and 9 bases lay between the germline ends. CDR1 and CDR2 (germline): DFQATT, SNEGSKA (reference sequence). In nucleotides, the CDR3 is TGCAGTGGAAGCCAGGGCAATCAGCCCCAGCATTTT. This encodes CSGSQGNQPQHF.

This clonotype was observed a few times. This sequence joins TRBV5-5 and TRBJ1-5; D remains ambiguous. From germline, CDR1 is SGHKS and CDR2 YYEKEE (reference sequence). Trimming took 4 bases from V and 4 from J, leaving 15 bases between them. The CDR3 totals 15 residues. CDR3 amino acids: CASSVEGKTNQPQHF. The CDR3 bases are TGTGCCAGCAGCGTCGAAGGGAAAACTAATCAGCCCCAGCATTTT.

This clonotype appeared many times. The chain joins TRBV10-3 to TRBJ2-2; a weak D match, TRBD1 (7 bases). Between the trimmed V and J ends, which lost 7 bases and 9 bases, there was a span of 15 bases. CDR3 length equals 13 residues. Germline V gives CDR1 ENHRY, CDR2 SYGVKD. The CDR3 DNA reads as TGTGCCATCACCAGAGGAGGGGGCTGGGAGCTGTTTTTT. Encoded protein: CAITRGGGWELFF.

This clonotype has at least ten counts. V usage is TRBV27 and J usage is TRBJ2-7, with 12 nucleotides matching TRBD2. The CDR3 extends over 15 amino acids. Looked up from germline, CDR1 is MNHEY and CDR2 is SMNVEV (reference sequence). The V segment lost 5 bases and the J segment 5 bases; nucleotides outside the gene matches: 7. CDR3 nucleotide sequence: TGTGCCAGCAGTCAACCGGGACTAGCGGGCCACGAGCAGTACTTC. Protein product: CASSQPGLAGHEQYF.

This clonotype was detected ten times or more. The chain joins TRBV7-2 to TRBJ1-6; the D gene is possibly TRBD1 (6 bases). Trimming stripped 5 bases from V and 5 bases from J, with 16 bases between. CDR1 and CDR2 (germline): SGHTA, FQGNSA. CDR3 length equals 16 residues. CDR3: CASSKYAQGNNSPLHF. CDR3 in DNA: TGTGCCAGCAGCAAATACGCACAGGGAAATAATTCACCCCTCCACTTT. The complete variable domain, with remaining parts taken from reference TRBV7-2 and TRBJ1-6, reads GAGVSQSPSNKVTEKGKDVELRCDPISGHTALYWYRQSLGQGLEFLIYFQGNSAPDKSGLPSDRFSAERTGGSVSTLTIQRTQQEDSAVYLCASSKYAQGNNSPLHFGNGTRLTVT.

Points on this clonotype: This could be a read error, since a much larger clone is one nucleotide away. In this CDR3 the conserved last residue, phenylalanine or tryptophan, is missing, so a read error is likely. The CDR3 protein is CSANRPNEKLFL. The CDR3 DNA is TGCAGTGCTAACAGGCCGAATGAAAAACTGTTTTTG. The chain employs TRBV20-1 and TRBJ1-4; weak D call: TRBD1 (5 bases). In germline, CDR1 is DFQATT, CDR2 SNEGSKA (reference sequence). Trimming cost V 4 bases and J 5 bases, with 8 bases left between them. The CDR3 has 12 residues.

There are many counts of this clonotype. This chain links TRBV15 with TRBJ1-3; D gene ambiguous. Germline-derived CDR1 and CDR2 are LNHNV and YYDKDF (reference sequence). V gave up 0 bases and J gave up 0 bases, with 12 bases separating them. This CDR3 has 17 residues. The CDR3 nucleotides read TGTGCCACCAGCAGAGACCAAGGACTCATCTCTGGAAACACCATATATTTT. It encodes CATSRDQGLISGNTIYF.